The entry below describes one T cell receptor (beta chain). The antigen remains unidentified. Germline trimming cut 4 bases from V and 2 bases from J; bases unmatched to any gene: 3. In germline, CDR1 is SGHNT, CDR2 YYREEE (reference sequence). The CDR3 contains 15 residues. The data originate from a study of cytomegalovirus exposure and HLA in healthy donors. Study-wide results and limits: Later on, an analysis found that several of the most significant clusters appeared to be linked to common viral pathogens, which included parvovirus B19.

PCR used 60 Vbeta primers and 13 Jbeta primers. TCRdb's copy holds only in-frame clones and misses some; the assay was immunoSEQ multiplex PCR. The sample lists 120,000 to 150,000 clones; approximately 79% were seen once. The donors were healthy bone marrow donors. This clonotype was obtained from a woman aged 50 to 60 in good health and CMV-seropositive. The sequenced material came from PBMCs. The chain combines TRBV5-4 with TRBJ2-1, with 10 bases that match TRBD1. The CDR3 DNA reads TGTGCCAGCAGCCGGGACAGGGGTGCCTACAATGAGCAGTTCTTC. Translating gives CASSRDRGAYNEQFF.